These 5 T cell receptor beta chains came from one sample sequenced in a study of blood T cell repertoires in COVID-19. This table comes from immunoSEQ multiplex PCR, and its TCRdb copy is limited to in-frame clones, with some not included. This sample has 48,000 or so clones; about nine tenths occur once, and the top ten carry about 3%. The sequencing sample was made of peripheral blood. Source of these receptors: a woman aged 80 or over with COVID-19, enrolled during active disease.

The chain employs TRBV2 and TRBJ1-1; the D gene is possibly TRBD1 (5 bases). The CDR3 runs 13 residues. Germline CDR1 and CDR2: SNHLY and FYNNEI. V gave up 7 bases and J gave up 3 bases, with 12 bases separating them. CDR3 amino acids: CASKAQEYTEAFF. The CDR3 coding sequence is TGTGCCAGCAAGGCACAGGAATACACTGAAGCTTTCTTT. The full variable domain, rest sourced from reference TRBV2 and TRBJ1-1, is EPEVTQTPSHQVTQMGQEVILRCVPISNHLYFYWYRQILGQKVEFLVSFYNNEISEKSEIFDDQFSVERPDGSNFTLKIRSTKLEDSAMYFCASKAQEYTEAFFGQGTRLTVV.

The sample holds one count of this clone. The chain uses TRBV5-3 and TRBJ1-2, with D possibly matching TRBD1 (6 bases). TRBV5-3 qualifies as an ORF whose function is uncertain. V dropped 4 bases and J dropped 5 bases, with 21 bases sitting between them. The CDR3 runs 16 residues. The CDR3 nucleotides read TGTGCCAGAAGCCGAGACAGGCCGGTGTTGAGTTATGGCTACACCTTC. It codes for CARSRDRPVLSYGYTF.

The chain carries TRBV15 and TRBJ2-1, with 8 positions matching TRBD2. The CDR3 has 17 amino acids. The trim removed 1 base at V and 6 bases at J, leaving 11 bases unmatched. CDR1 LNHNV and CDR2 YYDKDF come from the germline V gene (reference sequence). The CDR3 sequence: CATSRGVSGIGGNEQFF. In DNA form, the CDR3 reads TGTGCCACCAGCAGAGGGGTTAGCGGGATAGGGGGCAATGAGCAGTTCTTC.

The chain employs TRBV7-2 and TRBJ2-7, with D possibly being TRBD1 (6 bases). The CDR3 is made up of 16 amino acids. V lost 2 bases to trimming and J lost 0 bases, with 14 bases between them. Germline values: CDR1 SGHTA, CDR2 FQGNSA. DNA for the CDR3: TGTGCCAGCAGCTTAACCCCGGAACAGGGCTCCTACGAGCAGTACTTC. Its translation: CASSLTPEQGSYEQYF.

Only one count was recorded for this clone. The chain combines TRBV7-8 with TRBJ2-1, with TRBD1 identical over 7 bases. This CDR3 is built from 16 residues. Germline CDR1 and CDR2: SGHVS and FQNEAQ. V dropped 6 bases and J dropped 8; count of bases not matched to a gene: 16. The CDR3 reads CASSTLGQALMHEQFF. For the CDR3, the DNA is TGTGCCAGCAGTACCCTCGGACAGGCCCTAATGCATGAGCAGTTCTTC.